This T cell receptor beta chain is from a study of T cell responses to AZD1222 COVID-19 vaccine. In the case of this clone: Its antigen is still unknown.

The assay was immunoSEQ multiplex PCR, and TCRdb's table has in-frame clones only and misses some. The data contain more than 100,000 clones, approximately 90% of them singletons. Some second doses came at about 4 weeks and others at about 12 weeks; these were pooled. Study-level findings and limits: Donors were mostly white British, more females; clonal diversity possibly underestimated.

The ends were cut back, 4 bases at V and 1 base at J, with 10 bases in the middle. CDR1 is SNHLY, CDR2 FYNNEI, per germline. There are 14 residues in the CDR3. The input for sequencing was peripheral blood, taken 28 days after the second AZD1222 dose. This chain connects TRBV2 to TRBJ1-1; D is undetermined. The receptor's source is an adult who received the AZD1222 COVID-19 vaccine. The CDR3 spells CASSGASRNTEAFF. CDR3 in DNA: TGTGCCAGCAGTGGAGCCTCAAGGAACACTGAAGCTTTCTTT.